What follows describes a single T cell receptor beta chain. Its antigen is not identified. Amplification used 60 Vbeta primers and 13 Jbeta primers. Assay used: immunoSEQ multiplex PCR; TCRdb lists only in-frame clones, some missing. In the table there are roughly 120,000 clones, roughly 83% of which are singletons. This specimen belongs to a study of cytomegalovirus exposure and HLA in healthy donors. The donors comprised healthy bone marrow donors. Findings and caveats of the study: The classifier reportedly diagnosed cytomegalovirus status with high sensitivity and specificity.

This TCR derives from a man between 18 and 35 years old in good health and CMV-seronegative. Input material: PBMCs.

CDR3 loop: CASSPLVGGGFGVTEAFF. The CDR3 bases are TGTGCCAGCAGCCCTTTGGTTGGGGGGGGATTCGGGGTCACTGAAGCTTTCTTT. The rearrangement joins TRBV7-3 to TRBJ1-1, with a weak D call TRBD1 (5 bases). Per germline, CDR1 SGHTA and CDR2 FQGTGA. V was clipped by 5 bases and J by 4 bases, with 26 bases between them. This CDR3 comprises 18 residues. The full variable domain, rest sourced from reference TRBV7-3 and TRBJ1-1, is GAGVSQTPSNKVTEKGKYVELRCDPISGHTALYWYRQSLGQGPEFLIYFQGTGAADDSGLPNDRFFAVRPEGSVSTLKIQRTERGDSAVYLCASSPLVGGGFGVTEAFFGQGTRLTVV.